A selection of T cell receptor beta chains follows, all from one sample in a study of blood T cell repertoires in COVID-19. Sequencing used immunoSEQ multiplex PCR; TCRdb keeps in-frame clones, though not all of them. The sample records about 93,000 clones, around nine tenths being singletons. The sequenced sample was peripheral blood. These receptors were taken from an elderly woman with acute or convalescent COVID-19. The CDR3 runs from the conserved cysteine through the conserved F or W. Fields, in order: J gene, V gene, D gene, clone size, CDR3 protein, CDR3 DNA. The D gene is left open where the match is weak. Expanded clones are given a class, and other clones once, few, many or no size at all.

j_call: TRBJ2-5; v_call: TRBV29-1; d_call: -; clone_size: -; cdr3_aa: CSGQKLRQPETQYF; cdr3_nt: TGCAGCGGGCAGAAGTTGCGACAACCCGAGACCCAGTACTTC
j_call: TRBJ2-1; v_call: TRBV21-1; d_call: -; clone_size: -; cdr3_aa: CASSLKLGNEQFF; cdr3_nt: TGTGCCAGCAGCCTAAAGCTCGGGAATGAGCAGTTCTTC
j_call: TRBJ1-4; v_call: TRBV3-1/TRBV3-2; d_call: TRBD1; clone_size: -; cdr3_aa: CASSQGGTGGEKLFF; cdr3_nt: TGTGCCAGCAGCCAAGGGGGGACAGGAGGGGAAAAACTGTTTTTT
j_call: TRBJ2-2; v_call: TRBV5-1; d_call: TRBD2; clone_size: -; cdr3_aa: CASSLVPSSGGTNTGELFF; cdr3_nt: TGCGCCAGCAGCTTGGTCCCGTCGAGCGGGGGGACGAACACCGGGGAGCTGTTTTTT
j_call: TRBJ1-5; v_call: TRBV4-1; d_call: TRBD1; clone_size: -; cdr3_aa: CASSQGAGQLNQPQHF; cdr3_nt: TGCGCCAGCAGCCAAGGGGCGGGACAGCTTAATCAGCCCCAGCATTTT
j_call: TRBJ2-1; v_call: TRBV6-5; d_call: -; clone_size: -; cdr3_aa: CASSLRLTGRYEQFF; cdr3_nt: TGTGCCAGCAGTCTCCGTCTGACAGGGAGGTATGAGCAGTTCTTC
j_call: TRBJ2-7; v_call: TRBV7-9; d_call: -; clone_size: -; cdr3_aa: CASTRSGAPYEQYF; cdr3_nt: TGTGCCAGCACCCGATCGGGAGCACCCTACGAGCAGTACTTC
j_call: TRBJ2-3; v_call: TRBV19; d_call: TRBD2; clone_size: once; cdr3_aa: CASSIGTSGSTDTQYF; cdr3_nt: TGTGCCAGTAGTATCGGGACTAGCGGGAGCACAGATACGCAGTATTTT
j_call: TRBJ1-2; v_call: TRBV9; d_call: TRBD1; clone_size: -; cdr3_aa: CASSVAPTGGNYGYTF; cdr3_nt: TGTGCCAGCAGCGTAGCTCCGACAGGGGGAAACTATGGCTACACCTTC
j_call: TRBJ2-5; v_call: TRBV19; d_call: TRBD2; clone_size: once; cdr3_aa: CASSMTGTSGGGQETQYF; cdr3_nt: TGTGCCAGTAGTATGACTGGGACTAGCGGGGGGGGCCAAGAGACCCAGTACTTC
j_call: TRBJ2-3; v_call: TRBV11-3; d_call: -; clone_size: -; cdr3_aa: CASSLAASPTDTQYF; cdr3_nt: TGTGCCAGCAGCTTAGCTGCTAGTCCCACAGATACGCAGTATTTT
j_call: TRBJ2-6; v_call: TRBV9; d_call: TRBD1; clone_size: -; cdr3_aa: CASSVEGVGTGYSGANVLTF; cdr3_nt: TGTGCCAGCAGCGTAGAGGGGGTGGGGACAGGGTACTCTGGGGCCAACGTCCTGACTTTC
j_call: TRBJ1-2; v_call: TRBV5-6; d_call: -; clone_size: -; cdr3_aa: CASSLGGLVNGYTF; cdr3_nt: TGTGCCAGCAGCTTGGGGGGCCTGGTGAATGGCTACACCTTC
j_call: TRBJ2-4; v_call: TRBV19; d_call: TRBD1; clone_size: -; cdr3_aa: CASSMDRNIQYF; cdr3_nt: TGTGCCAGTAGTATGGACAGGAACATTCAGTACTTC
j_call: TRBJ1-5; v_call: TRBV19; d_call: -; clone_size: -; cdr3_aa: CASSRRGRHQPQHF; cdr3_nt: TGTGCCAGTAGTCGCAGGGGCCGGCATCAGCCCCAGCATTTT
j_call: TRBJ1-1; v_call: TRBV15; d_call: -; clone_size: -; cdr3_aa: CATSDPNQVTEAFF; cdr3_nt: TGTGCCACCAGCGACCCGAACCAGGTCACTGAAGCTTTCTTT
j_call: TRBJ2-7; v_call: TRBV24-1; d_call: TRBD1; clone_size: -; cdr3_aa: CATSDPTGAPYEQYF; cdr3_nt: TGTGCCACCAGTGATCCGACAGGGGCCCCCTACGAGCAGTACTTC
j_call: TRBJ1-1; v_call: TRBV19; d_call: -; clone_size: -; cdr3_aa: CASRPNRLYTEAFF; cdr3_nt: TGTGCCAGTAGACCTAACAGATTGTACACTGAAGCTTTCTTT
j_call: TRBJ1-1; v_call: TRBV19; d_call: -; clone_size: few; cdr3_aa: CASSTLDTNTEAFF; cdr3_nt: TGTGCCAGTAGTACTCTCGACACCAACACTGAAGCTTTCTTT
j_call: TRBJ2-1; v_call: TRBV9; d_call: TRBD2; clone_size: once; cdr3_aa: CASSVQTSGGIDNEQFF; cdr3_nt: TGTGCCAGCAGCGTTCAGACTAGCGGGGGGATTGACAATGAGCAGTTCTTC
j_call: TRBJ1-1; v_call: TRBV24-1; d_call: -; clone_size: -; cdr3_aa: CATSRAQGEAFF; cdr3_nt: TGTGCCACCAGTAGGGCCCAGGGTGAAGCTTTCTTT
j_call: TRBJ2-2; v_call: TRBV5-6; d_call: -; clone_size: -; cdr3_aa: CASSVYGTGELFF; cdr3_nt: TGTGCCAGCAGCGTCTATGGCACCGGGGAGCTGTTTTTT
j_call: TRBJ2-7; v_call: TRBV9; d_call: TRBD2; clone_size: -; cdr3_aa: CASSPRDSGGTYEQYF; cdr3_nt: TGTGCCAGCAGCCCCCGGGATAGCGGGGGAACCTACGAGCAGTACTTC
j_call: TRBJ1-2; v_call: TRBV24-1; d_call: -; clone_size: -; cdr3_aa: CATSDSGRSLGYTF; cdr3_nt: TGTGCCACCAGTGACTCCGGGAGAAGTCTCGGCTACACCTTC
j_call: TRBJ1-4; v_call: TRBV7-8; d_call: TRBD1; clone_size: once; cdr3_aa: CASSRTGVPGEKLFF; cdr3_nt: TGTGCCAGCAGTCGAACAGGGGTCCCTGGGGAAAAACTGTTTTTT
j_call: TRBJ1-5; v_call: TRBV7-9; d_call: -; clone_size: -; cdr3_aa: CASSLSGAGEGPQHF; cdr3_nt: TGTGCCAGCAGCTTAAGTGGGGCAGGGGAAGGGCCCCAGCATTTT
j_call: TRBJ1-5; v_call: TRBV5-6; d_call: -; clone_size: -; cdr3_aa: CASSRGNQPQHF; cdr3_nt: TGTGCCAGCAGCCGGGGCAATCAGCCCCAGCATTTT
j_call: TRBJ2-6; v_call: TRBV5-1; d_call: -; clone_size: once; cdr3_aa: CASSFSSGANVLTF; cdr3_nt: TGCGCCAGCAGCTTTAGCTCTGGGGCCAACGTCCTGACTTTC
j_call: TRBJ2-1; v_call: TRBV18; d_call: TRBD1; clone_size: -; cdr3_aa: CASSPGTVTYNEQFF; cdr3_nt: TGTGCCAGCTCGCCAGGGACAGTAACCTACAATGAGCAGTTCTTC
j_call: TRBJ2-5; v_call: TRBV11-2; d_call: TRBD2; clone_size: -; cdr3_aa: CASSLSGEETQYF; cdr3_nt: TGTGCCAGCAGCTTAAGCGGGGAAGAGACCCAGTACTTC
j_call: TRBJ2-3; v_call: TRBV19; d_call: -; clone_size: -; cdr3_aa: CATGRRAPEYF; cdr3_nt: TGTGCCACCGGAAGGAGGGCCCCGGAGTATTTT
j_call: TRBJ2-1; v_call: TRBV7-9; d_call: -; clone_size: -; cdr3_aa: CASSLWGGVDYNEQFF; cdr3_nt: TGTGCCAGCAGCTTGTGGGGCGGGGTCGACTACAATGAGCAGTTCTTC
j_call: TRBJ1-2; v_call: TRBV3-1/TRBV3-2; d_call: TRBD1; clone_size: -; cdr3_aa: CASSQKQGAAYGYTF; cdr3_nt: TGTGCCAGCAGCCAGAAACAGGGGGCTGCCTATGGCTACACCTTC
j_call: TRBJ1-3; v_call: TRBV11-3; d_call: -; clone_size: -; cdr3_aa: CASSLDGVRGGNTIYF; cdr3_nt: TGTGCCAGCAGCTTAGATGGCGTCAGGGGAGGAAACACCATATATTTT
j_call: TRBJ2-7; v_call: TRBV11-2; d_call: -; clone_size: -; cdr3_aa: CASSRGTASYEQYF; cdr3_nt: TGTGCCAGCAGCCGCGGGACAGCTTCCTACGAGCAGTACTTC
j_call: TRBJ1-2; v_call: TRBV28; d_call: -; clone_size: -; cdr3_aa: CASILPGSSGKDGYTF; cdr3_nt: TGTGCCAGCATCCTCCCGGGGAGTTCGGGGAAGGATGGCTACACCTTC
j_call: TRBJ1-1; v_call: TRBV28; d_call: -; clone_size: -; cdr3_aa: CASSFVADSDEAFF; cdr3_nt: TGTGCCAGCAGTTTTGTTGCGGACTCGGATGAAGCTTTCTTT
j_call: TRBJ2-6; v_call: TRBV7-3; d_call: -; clone_size: -; cdr3_aa: CASSLRYRDVLTF; cdr3_nt: TGTGCCAGCAGCTTAAGGTACAGGGACGTCCTGACTTTC
j_call: TRBJ1-3; v_call: TRBV18; d_call: TRBD1; clone_size: -; cdr3_aa: CASSPGQGIIGNTIYF; cdr3_nt: TGTGCCAGCTCTCCCGGACAGGGAATCATCGGAAACACCATATATTTT
j_call: TRBJ2-7; v_call: TRBV27; d_call: TRBD2; clone_size: -; cdr3_aa: CASSSAGGGPYEQYF; cdr3_nt: TGTGCCAGCAGTTCCGCGGGGGGGGGTCCCTACGAGCAGTACTTC
j_call: TRBJ2-7; v_call: TRBV10-1; d_call: -; clone_size: once; cdr3_aa: CASSAARAYEQYF; cdr3_nt: TGCGCCAGCAGTGCGGCTCGGGCCTACGAGCAGTACTTC
j_call: TRBJ1-5; v_call: TRBV6-5; d_call: -; clone_size: -; cdr3_aa: CASKGGLSNQPQHF; cdr3_nt: TGTGCCAGCAAGGGAGGACTGAGCAATCAGCCCCAGCATTTT
j_call: TRBJ2-5; v_call: TRBV5-1; d_call: -; clone_size: -; cdr3_aa: CASSFEEIETQYF; cdr3_nt: TGCGCCAGCAGCTTCGAGGAGATAGAGACCCAGTACTTC
j_call: TRBJ2-1; v_call: TRBV19; d_call: -; clone_size: -; cdr3_aa: CASRRGSSYNEQFF; cdr3_nt: TGTGCCAGTAGAAGGGGGAGCTCCTACAATGAGCAGTTCTTC
j_call: TRBJ1-1; v_call: TRBV7-2; d_call: -; clone_size: -; cdr3_aa: CASSYRQRNTEAFF; cdr3_nt: TGTGCCAGCAGCTACCGACAGAGGAACACTGAAGCTTTCTTT
j_call: TRBJ1-2; v_call: TRBV6-2/TRBV6-3; d_call: -; clone_size: -; cdr3_aa: CASSRRSGINYGYTF; cdr3_nt: TGTGCCAGCAGCCGACGCAGCGGGATTAACTATGGCTACACCTTC
j_call: TRBJ1-1; v_call: TRBV7-8; d_call: TRBD1; clone_size: -; cdr3_aa: CASSLAPAGGSGKAFF; cdr3_nt: TGTGCCAGCAGCTTAGCGCCGGCAGGGGGATCAGGGAAAGCTTTCTTT
j_call: TRBJ2-5; v_call: TRBV3-1/TRBV3-2; d_call: -; clone_size: -; cdr3_aa: CASSQDLPASQYF; cdr3_nt: TGTGCCAGCAGCCAAGATCTCCCCGCGTCCCAGTACTTC
j_call: TRBJ2-7; v_call: TRBV18; d_call: TRBD1; clone_size: -; cdr3_aa: CASTSGTGIYEQYF; cdr3_nt: TGTGCCAGCACGTCAGGGACAGGGATCTATGAGCAGTACTTC